The 32 T cell receptor beta chains given below trace back to one sample, sequenced in a study of PD-L1 blockade in urothelial cancer. This table comes from immunoSEQ multiplex PCR, and its TCRdb copy is limited to in-frame clones, with some not included. Of approximately 80,000 clones in the sample, about 80% were seen once. The sequencing here drew on PBMCs, taken around atezolizumab (anti-PD-L1) treatment. These receptors originate from a man between 65 and 79 years old with urothelial cancer.

This chain joins TRBV19 and TRBJ1-1; a possible D gene is TRBD1 (6 bases). V was trimmed by 8 bases and J by 5 bases, leaving 18 bases between them. Germline V gene lookup returns CDR1 LNHDA and CDR2 SQIVND (reference sequence). This CDR3 comprises 14 residues. The CDR3 sequence is CASFPGQLETEAFF. In DNA form, the CDR3 reads TGTGCCAGTTTCCCTGGACAGCTGGAAACTGAAGCTTTCTTT.

This clone was observed a few times. The CDR3 is CASSPGLAYNEQFF. In DNA form, the CDR3 reads TGCGCCAGCAGCCCTGGACTAGCCTACAATGAGCAGTTCTTC. The V gene is TRBV5-1, the J gene TRBJ2-1; 7 nucleotides align to TRBD2. The CDR3 is 14 residues long. The germline gives CDR1 SGHRS, CDR2 YFSETQ. V lost 4 bases to trimming and J lost 2 bases; unmatched junction nucleotides: 3. The whole variable domain, remainder taken from reference TRBV5-1 and TRBJ2-1, is KAGVTQTPRYLIKTRGQQVTLSCSPISGHRSVSWYQQTPGQGLQFLFEYFSETQRNKGNFPGRFSGRQFSNSRSEMNVSTLELGDSALYLCASSPGLAYNEQFFGPGTRLTVL.

The CDR3 region has the DNA TGTGCCAGCAGTCAGTGGACTCAAGACGTATCTGCGCAGTTCTTC. Protein product: CASSQWTQDVSAQFF. The rearrangement uses TRBV2 and TRBJ2-1; possible D gene TRBD2, 5 bases. V was trimmed by 5 bases and J by 12 bases, leaving 23 bases between them. The CDR3 loop spans 15 amino acids. Looked up from germline, CDR1 is SNHLY and CDR2 is FYNNEI.

The CDR3 sequence is CASSVAPGQGYEQYF. DNA of the CDR3: TGTGCCAGCAGCGTAGCCCCCGGACAGGGCTACGAGCAGTACTTC. The chain links TRBV9 to TRBJ2-5, with 8 positions matching TRBD1. The DNA end is more similar to TRBJ2-7, so the J call may be wrong. From germline, CDR1 is SGDLS and CDR2 YYNGEE. This CDR3 is 15 amino acids long.

The rearrangement uses TRBV7-8 and TRBJ2-2, with TRBD1 matching 7 bases. CDR1 is SGHVS and CDR2 is FQNEAQ in the germline V gene. The CDR3 loop spans 15 amino acids. V lost 5 bases, J lost 4 bases, and 7 bases stayed unmatched. This CDR3 is CASSPQGSVTGELFF. The CDR3 region has the DNA TGTGCCAGCAGCCCACAGGGGTCGGTCACCGGGGAGCTGTTTTTT.

The V call is TRBV29-1, the J call TRBJ1-1; 7 bases match TRBD1. The CDR3 consists of 13 residues. The J segment lost 5 bases and the V segment lost 4 bases, leaving 7 bases of the junction unmatched. Germline CDR1 SQVTM, CDR2 ANQGSEA. CDR3 coding DNA: TGCAGCGTTGGCGAGGGGGCGACGACTGAAGCTTTCTTT. Its protein product is CSVGEGATTEAFF.

This chain joins TRBV18 and TRBJ2-7; TRBD2 matches 13 bases. V lost 3 bases, J lost 5 bases, and 4 bases stayed unmatched. The CDR3 runs 15 residues. Germline V lookup: CDR1 KGHSH, CDR2 LQKENI. This CDR3 reads CASSPGTSGIHEQYF. The CDR3 DNA follows: TGTGCCAGCTCACCCGGGACTAGCGGGATACACGAGCAGTACTTC. The whole variable domain, remainder taken from reference TRBV18 and TRBJ2-7, is NAGVMQNPRHLVRRRGQEARLRCSPMKGHSHVYWYRQLPEEGLKFMVYLQKENIIDESGMPKERFSAEFPKEGPSILRIQQVVRGDSAAYFCASSPGTSGIHEQYFGPGTRLTVT.

This chain joins TRBV7-9 and TRBJ2-1, with TRBD2 matching over 7 bases. From germline, CDR1 is SEHNR and CDR2 FQNEAQ (reference sequence). The CDR3 length is 14 residues. With 5 bases clipped from V and 2 bases from J, the junction kept 3 bases outside the gene matches. The CDR3, as DNA: TGTGCCAGCAGCGCTAGCGGCACCTACAATGAGCAGTTCTTC. This sequence encodes CASSASGTYNEQFF.

This clone came up once. The gene calls are TRBV7-9 and TRBJ2-3, with D perhaps TRBD2 (6 bases). The germline V gene has CDR1 SEHNR and CDR2 FQNEAQ (reference sequence). The CDR3 runs to 15 residues. V lost 5 bases and J lost 0, with 12 bases in between. The CDR3 DNA reads TGTGCCAGCAGCCCCGGACTATCTAGCACAGATACGCAGTATTTT. Encoded protein: CASSPGLSSTDTQYF.

The chain combines TRBV6-6 with TRBJ1-3, with a weak D call TRBD1 (6 bases). Germline assignment: CDR1 MNHNY and CDR2 SVGAGI (reference sequence). V shed 5 bases and J shed 0 bases, with 8 bases lying between them. CDR3 length: 14 amino acids. The CDR3 here is CASSKQGSGNTIYF. For the CDR3, the DNA is TGTGCCAGCAGTAAACAGGGCTCTGGAAACACCATATATTTT.

V gene TRBV11-2 combines with J gene TRBJ1-3; weak D call: TRBD1 (6 bases). Trimming stripped 5 bases from V and 0 bases from J, with 8 bases between. CDR3 length: 14 residues. Germline-derived CDR1 and CDR2 are SGHAT and FQNNGV. CDR3 nucleotides: TGTGCCAGCAGCGGGGGCAACTCTGGAAACACCATATATTTT. It is translated as CASSGGNSGNTIYF.

CDR3 sequence: CAIREDLNSGNTIYF. The CDR3 DNA reads as TGTGCCATCAGGGAAGACTTAAACTCTGGAAACACCATATATTTT. The J gene is TRBJ1-3, the V gene TRBV10-3; D is ambiguous. Looked up from germline, CDR1 is ENHRY and CDR2 is SYGVKD. Trimming stripped 6 bases from V and 0 bases from J, with 12 bases between. The CDR3 is made up of 15 amino acids.

The chain links TRBV5-1 to TRBJ1-1; TRBD1 agrees at 10 bases. Germline values: CDR1 SGHRS, CDR2 YFSETQ. The trim removed 5 bases at V and 5 bases at J, leaving 6 bases unmatched. The CDR3 is 14 amino acids. CDR3 sequence (DNA): TGCGCCAGCAGACGTGACAGGGGGCTAACTGAAGCTTTCTTT. As protein: CASRRDRGLTEAFF.

The chain recombines TRBV9 with TRBJ1-4; 9 bases are a match to TRBD1. CDR1 SGDLS and CDR2 YYNGEE come from the germline V gene. The CDR3 is 14 amino acids. V shed 6 bases and J 4 bases; nucleotides not matched to a gene: 4. CDR3 DNA sequence: TGTGCCAGCAACAGACAGGGGGGTAATGAAAAACTGTTTTTT. Its translation is CASNRQGGNEKLFF.

The gene calls are TRBV2 and TRBJ1-6; possible D gene TRBD1, 5 bases. This CDR3 comprises 16 residues. Per the germline V gene, CDR1 is SNHLY and CDR2 is FYNNEI. The ends were cut back, 5 bases at V and 7 bases at J, with 18 bases in the middle. DNA for the CDR3: TGTGCCAGCAGTCCGGACTATGGGGAGGGGAATTCACCCCTCCACTTT. This sequence encodes CASSPDYGEGNSPLHF.

The chain links TRBV5-6 to TRBJ1-1; TRBD1 aligns across 7 bases. V dropped 5 bases and J dropped 1; count of bases not matched to a gene: 5. From germline, CDR1 is SGHDT and CDR2 YYEEEE. This CDR3 has 14 amino acids. The CDR3 sequence: CASRWTGRNTEAFF. The CDR3 nucleotides are TGTGCCAGCAGGTGGACAGGCCGGAACACTGAAGCTTTCTTT.

This clone was picked up one time. The chain links TRBV19 to TRBJ2-2; 16 nucleotides align to TRBD2. The germline V gene encodes CDR1 LNHDA and CDR2 SQIVND (reference sequence). J gave up 3 bases and V 5 bases, and 6 bases lay outside the gene matches. The CDR3 has 18 amino acids. Here the CDR3 reads CASSLGTSGRAHTGELFF. The DNA of the CDR3 is TGTGCCAGTAGTCTCGGGACTAGCGGGAGGGCCCACACCGGGGAGCTGTTTTTT. Full variable domain (rest looked up from reference TRBV19 and TRBJ2-2): DGGITQSPKYLFRKEGQNVTLSCEQNLNHDAMYWYRQDPGQGLRLIYYSQIVNDFQKGDIAEGYSVSREKKESFPLTVTSAQKNPTAFYLCASSLGTSGRAHTGELFFGEGSRLTVL.

The chain is built from TRBV7-9 and TRBJ2-3; 8 bases are a match to TRBD1. Germline V gene data show CDR1 as SEHNR and CDR2 as FQNEAQ (reference sequence). V dropped 6 bases and J dropped 4; count of bases not matched to a gene: 9. CDR3 length equals 15 residues. The CDR3 DNA sequence: TGTGCCAGCAGAAACCGGACAGGGTCCCCAGATACGCAGTATTTT. It codes for CASRNRTGSPDTQYF.

This chain connects TRBV6-6 to TRBJ1-1; 8 bases are a match to TRBD1. The ends lost 6 bases at V and 0 bases at J; junction bases unmatched: 6. CDR1 and CDR2 (germline): MNHNY, SVGAGI (reference sequence). The CDR3 has 15 residues. This CDR3 reads CASRQGQAMNTEAFF. CDR3 in DNA: TGTGCCAGCAGACAGGGACAGGCTATGAACACTGAAGCTTTCTTT.

The chain uses TRBV4-2 and TRBJ2-2; 9 nucleotides align to TRBD2. The V gene end was trimmed by 0 bases and the J gene end by 8 bases; junction bases not matched to a gene: 7. CDR3 size: 16 residues. The germline gives CDR1 LGHNA, CDR2 YNFKEQ. In DNA, the CDR3 is TGTGCCAGCAGCCAAGAAGCGGGAGGACAGGCAGGGGAGCTGTTTTTT. Protein sequence: CASSQEAGGQAGELFF.

J is TRBJ2-1 and V is TRBV27, with 8 bases lining up with TRBD1. The junction had 4 bases not matched to a gene; V was cut back by 6 bases and J by 6 bases. The CDR3 has 13 amino acids. CDR1 is MNHEY, CDR2 SMNVEV, per germline (reference sequence). The DNA of the CDR3 is TGTGCCAGCAGATGGACAGGGTCCAATGAGCAGTTCTTC. Amino acids: CASRWTGSNEQFF.

The V and J genes are TRBV11-3 and TRBJ2-7; TRBD1 matches at 10 bases. The V gene end was trimmed by 3 bases and the J gene end by 4 bases; junction bases not matched to a gene: 6. Germline V gives CDR1 SGHNT, CDR2 YENEEA. The CDR3 is made up of 15 amino acids. Written as DNA, the CDR3 is TGTGCCAGCAGCTTCCCGGGACAGGGGATTTACGAGCAGTACTTC. Encoded protein: CASSFPGQGIYEQYF.

The J gene is TRBJ2-2, the V gene TRBV5-1, with D perhaps TRBD2 (5 bases). Trimming removed 0 bases from V and 2 bases from J, with 8 bases in between. The CDR3 totals 15 residues. Looked up from germline, CDR1 is SGHRS and CDR2 is YFSETQ. CDR3 sequence (DNA): TGCGCCAGCAGCTTGGCAGGACTTAACACCGGGGAGCTGTTTTTT. Residues: CASSLAGLNTGELFF.

In this sample, this clone turned up a few times. The V and J genes are TRBV6-5 and TRBJ2-7; TRBD1 agrees at 10 bases. The CDR3 spans 14 residues. Germline V gene data show CDR1 as MNHEY and CDR2 as SVGAGI. The V gene end was trimmed by 2 bases and the J gene end by 6 bases; junction bases not matched to a gene: 4. CDR3 amino acids: CASSYGTGATEQYF. The CDR3 nucleotides read TGTGCCAGCAGTTACGGGACAGGGGCGACCGAGCAGTACTTC.

This clone was detected only a few times. This rearrangement joins TRBV29-1 to TRBJ2-7, with D possibly being TRBD1 (6 bases). CDR1 and CDR2 from the germline V gene are SQVTM and ANQGSEA. The CDR3 is 12 amino acids. Trimming removed 8 bases from V and 3 bases from J, with 14 bases in between. The CDR3 loop is CSIGDTRYEQYF. Written as DNA, the CDR3 is TGCAGCATTGGGGACACTCGCTACGAGCAGTACTTC.

The gene calls are TRBV7-2 and TRBJ2-4, with 7 bases that match TRBD1. CDR1 and CDR2 from the germline V gene are SGHTA and FQGNSA. V lost 3 bases and J lost 3; bases outside the gene matches: 8. The CDR3 loop spans 16 amino acids. CDR3 sequence: CASSFSRGLLKNIQYF. In nucleotides, the CDR3 is TGTGCCAGCAGCTTCAGCAGGGGGTTACTCAAAAACATTCAGTACTTC.

CDR3 region: CASSRFAEQFF. CDR3 DNA sequence: TGTGCCAGCAGCCGGTTCGCTGAGCAGTTCTTC. The chain carries TRBV5-6 and TRBJ2-1, with no clear D. Germline CDR1 SGHDT, CDR2 YYEEEE. This CDR3 spans 11 amino acids. The germline V and J ends were trimmed by 4 bases and 9 bases, with 8 bases remaining between them.

The rearrangement joins TRBV11-3 to TRBJ1-1; 7 bases fit TRBD1. The CDR3 consists of 13 residues. Germline CDR1 reads SGHNT; CDR2 reads YENEEA. Trimming cost V 5 bases and J 3 bases; bases outside gene matches: 3. The CDR3 sequence: CASSKDRDTEAFF. The CDR3 DNA follows: TGTGCCAGCAGCAAAGACAGGGACACTGAAGCTTTCTTT. Using reference TRBV11-3 and TRBJ1-1 for the parts outside the CDR3, the full variable domain is EAGVVQSPRYKIIEKKQPVAFWCNPISGHNTLYWYLQNLGQGPELLIRYENEEAVDDSQLPKDRFSAERLKGVDSTLKIQPAELGDSAVYLCASSKDRDTEAFFGQGTRLTVV.

V is TRBV6-6 and J is TRBJ2-2, with a possible D match to TRBD2 (5 bases). Germline loops: CDR1 MNHNY, CDR2 SVGAGI (reference sequence). The germline V and J ends were trimmed by 8 bases and 1 base, with 8 bases remaining between them. This CDR3 comprises 13 residues. The CDR3 region has the DNA TGTGCCAGCGGAGGTTGGAACACCGGGGAGCTGTTTTTT. Its translation is CASGGWNTGELFF.

V usage is TRBV2 and J usage is TRBJ2-7; 9 bases agree with TRBD1. The CDR3 runs to 14 residues. Per the germline V gene, CDR1 is SNHLY and CDR2 is FYNNEI. V trimming: 8 bases; J trimming: 2 bases; junction bases outside the gene matches: 7. CDR3 sequence reads: CASRRGTGTYEQYF. Here the CDR3 DNA reads TGTGCCAGCCGGAGGGGGACAGGGACCTACGAGCAGTACTTC.

The chain links TRBV7-2 to TRBJ2-7; 12 positions agree with TRBD2. Unmatched junction bases numbered 14, after V lost 5 bases and J lost 6 bases. The CDR3 contains 17 residues. CDR1 SGHTA and CDR2 FQGNSA come from the germline V gene. The CDR3 region has the DNA TGTGCCAGCAGCCCCTTGACTAGCGGGAGCCTTTCGGTCGAGCAGTACTTC. It codes for CASSPLTSGSLSVEQYF.

V is TRBV11-3 and J is TRBJ2-1; 13 bases align to TRBD2. V shed 5 bases and J 6 bases; nucleotides not matched to a gene: 4. Per the germline V gene, CDR1 is SGHNT and CDR2 is YENEEA. The CDR3 runs 15 residues. Here the CDR3 reads CASSTLAGGLNEQFF. The CDR3 region has the DNA TGTGCCAGCAGCACACTAGCGGGAGGGCTCAATGAGCAGTTCTTC.